This TCR beta chain was identified in a study of shared clonotypes between healthy human individuals. Study outcomes and limitations: Though the depth was large, rarefaction showed that sorted-subset sequencing was incomplete. Researchers sampled blood only, noting tissue repertoires likely differ.

Per the study methods: Junction-only immunoSEQ data arrived without quality scores, meaning filtering differed. TCRdb keeps only in-frame clones here, not all; method: immunoSEQ multiplex PCR. V and J calls and clone size are those listed in that table; D and trimming were worked out from the DNA. The top ten hold more than 0.9% of the sample, which has over a million clones, around 97% seen once. A remark on this clone: Its specificity is unknown.

V lost 10 bases to trimming and J lost 4 bases, with 16 bases between them. The CDR3 runs to 13 residues. The V gene's germline CDR1 is MDHEN and CDR2 SYDVKM. The sample taken for sequencing was naive CD4+ T cells sorted from blood. The subset denotes: CD45RA+ positively selected. The receptor's source is a man aged 25 to 40 in good health. This chain uses TRBV28 with TRBJ1-1, with D perhaps matching TRBD1 (5 bases). The CDR3 DNA reads as TGTGCCACCGACCCTCAGGGCGCCACTGAAGCTTTCTTT. Its translation is CATDPQGATEAFF.